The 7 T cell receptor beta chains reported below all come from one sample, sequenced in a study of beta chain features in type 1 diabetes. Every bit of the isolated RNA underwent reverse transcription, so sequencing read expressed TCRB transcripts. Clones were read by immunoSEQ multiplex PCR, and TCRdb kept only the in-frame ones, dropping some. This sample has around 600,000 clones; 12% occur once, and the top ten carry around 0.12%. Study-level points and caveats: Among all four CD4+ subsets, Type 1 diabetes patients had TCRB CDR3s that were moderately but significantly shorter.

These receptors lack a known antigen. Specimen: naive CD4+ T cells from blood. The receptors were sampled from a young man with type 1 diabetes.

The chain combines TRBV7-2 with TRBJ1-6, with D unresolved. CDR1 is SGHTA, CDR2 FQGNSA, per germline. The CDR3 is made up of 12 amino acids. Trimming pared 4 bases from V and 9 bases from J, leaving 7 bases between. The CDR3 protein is CASSSFSSPLHF. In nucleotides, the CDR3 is TGTGCCAGCAGCTCCTTTTCTTCACCCCTCCACTTT.

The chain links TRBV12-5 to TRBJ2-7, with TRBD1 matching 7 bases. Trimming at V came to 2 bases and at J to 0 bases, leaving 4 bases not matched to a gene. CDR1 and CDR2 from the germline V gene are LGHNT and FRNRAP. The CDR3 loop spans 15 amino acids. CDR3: CASGLLRDSSYEQYF. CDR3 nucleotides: TGTGCTAGTGGTTTGCTCCGGGACAGCTCCTACGAGCAGTACTTC.

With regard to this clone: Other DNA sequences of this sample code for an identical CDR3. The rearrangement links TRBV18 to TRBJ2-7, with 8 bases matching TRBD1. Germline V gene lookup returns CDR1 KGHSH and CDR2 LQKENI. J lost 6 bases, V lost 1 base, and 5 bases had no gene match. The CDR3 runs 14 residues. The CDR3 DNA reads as TGTGCCAGCTCACCACGTGACAGGGGTGGCGAGCAGTACTTC. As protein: CASSPRDRGGEQYF.

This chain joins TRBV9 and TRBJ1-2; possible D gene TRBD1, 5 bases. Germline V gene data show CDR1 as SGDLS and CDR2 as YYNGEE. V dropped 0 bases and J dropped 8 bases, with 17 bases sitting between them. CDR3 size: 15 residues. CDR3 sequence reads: CASSVGYAGSRGYTF. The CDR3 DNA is TGTGCCAGCAGCGTAGGATACGCAGGGTCCCGGGGCTACACCTTC.

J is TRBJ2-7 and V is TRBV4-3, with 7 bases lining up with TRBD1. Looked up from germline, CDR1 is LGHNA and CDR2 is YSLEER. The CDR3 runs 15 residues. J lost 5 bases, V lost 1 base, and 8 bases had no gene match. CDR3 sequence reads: CASSQVVQGVNEQYF. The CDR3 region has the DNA TGCGCCAGCAGCCAAGTCGTTCAGGGGGTGAACGAGCAGTACTTC.

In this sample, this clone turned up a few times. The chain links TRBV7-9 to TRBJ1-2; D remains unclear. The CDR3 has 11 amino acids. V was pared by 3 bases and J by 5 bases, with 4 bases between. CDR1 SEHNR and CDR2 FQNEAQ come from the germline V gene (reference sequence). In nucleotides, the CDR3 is TGTGCCAGCAGCTTGAGTTATGGCTACACCTTC. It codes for CASSLSYGYTF.

This chain's CDR3 is CSVSQQEHQPQHF. CDR3 coding DNA: TGCAGCGTTTCCCAGCAGGAGCATCAGCCCCAGCATTTT. The V and J genes are TRBV29-1 and TRBJ1-5; D is undetermined. With 5 bases removed from V and 5 bases from J, the gap between germline ends came to 13 bases. The germline CDR1 and CDR2 sequences are SQVTM and ANQGSEA. The CDR3 loop spans 13 amino acids.